This T cell receptor (beta chain) was identified in a study of control samples from healthy donors and cancer patients. Sequencing used immunoSEQ multiplex PCR; TCRdb keeps in-frame clones, though not all of them. The sample holds about 200,000 clones. This receptor was identified in a woman under 40 in good health. Input material: blood.

CDR3 residues: CASSDHLDTPYGYTF. The CDR3 nucleotides read TGTGCCAGCAGCGACCATCTTGACACACCCTATGGCTACACCTTC. The chain is built from TRBV7-2 and TRBJ1-2; no clear D gene. This CDR3 region has 15 residues. V was pared by 5 bases and J by 4 bases, with 17 bases between. Germline CDR1 is SGHTA and CDR2 is FQGNSA.